A selection of T cell receptor beta chains follows, all from one sample in a study of blood T cell repertoires in COVID-19. Data came from immunoSEQ multiplex PCR; TCRdb stores just in-frame clones and leaves some out. This table has over 150,000 clones, 88% appearing once. The sample comprised PBMCs or T cells enriched from blood (not recorded which). Every receptor here comes from a woman aged 18-29 years who had recovered from COVID-19. The CDR3 runs from the conserved cysteine through the conserved F or W. A D gene is named only where the DNA matches it firmly. Clone sizes are given selectively: once, few, many, or a class where the clone is expanded.

D gene: NA
clone size: once
J gene: TRBJ1-2
V gene: TRBV11-2
CDR3 DNA: TGTGCCAGCAGCTTAAGATTCGGAGGGTTTGGCGGCTACACCTTC
CDR3 protein: CASSLRFGGFGGYTF

D gene: TRBD2
clone size: few
J gene: TRBJ2-1
V gene: TRBV6-4
CDR3 DNA: TGTGCCAGCAGTGCCTCAGCGGGGCCCAATGAGCAGTTCTTC
CDR3 protein: CASSASAGPNEQFF

D gene: NA
clone size: NA
J gene: TRBJ2-2
V gene: TRBV15
CDR3 DNA: TGTGCCACCAGCAGAGATCGAGCCGACACCGGGGAGCTGTTTTTT
CDR3 protein: CATSRDRADTGELFF

D gene: TRBD2
clone size: NA
J gene: TRBJ2-2
V gene: TRBV9
CDR3 DNA: TGTGCCAGCAGCCAATTTGGACTAGTAGCCGGGGAGCTGTTTTTT
CDR3 protein: CASSQFGLVAGELFF

D gene: NA
clone size: NA
J gene: TRBJ1-1
V gene: TRBV6-5
CDR3 DNA: TGTGCCAGCAGTTATGCCTCCTCAGGTCCGAACACTGAAGCTTTCTTT
CDR3 protein: CASSYASSGPNTEAFF

D gene: NA
clone size: NA
J gene: TRBJ2-3
V gene: TRBV4-2
CDR3 DNA: TGTGCCAGCAGCCAAGTGTCAGAAGATACGCAGTATTTT
CDR3 protein: CASSQVSEDTQYF

D gene: TRBD1
clone size: NA
J gene: TRBJ1-2
V gene: TRBV6-6
CDR3 DNA: TGTGCATCATCAGGGGGACCTAGTAGTGGCTACACCTTC
CDR3 protein: CASSGGPSSGYTF

D gene: NA
clone size: NA
J gene: TRBJ1-2
V gene: TRBV19
CDR3 DNA: TGTGCCCTTTGGGGCGCGGGGGGCTACACCTTC
CDR3 protein: CALWGAGGYTF

D gene: TRBD2
clone size: NA
J gene: TRBJ2-1
V gene: TRBV2
CDR3 DNA: TGTGCCAGCAGGGGACTAGCTAGCCCCTACAATGAGCAGTTCTTC
CDR3 protein: CASRGLASPYNEQFF

D gene: TRBD2
clone size: NA
J gene: TRBJ2-5
V gene: TRBV29-1
CDR3 DNA: TGCAGCGTTGAGAGCCGAGGACTAGCGGGAGAGACCCAGTACTTC
CDR3 protein: CSVESRGLAGETQYF

D gene: TRBD1
clone size: NA
J gene: TRBJ2-3
V gene: TRBV4-1
CDR3 DNA: TGCGCCAGCAGCCAAGATCGCTTGGGACAGGGTAGCATCGGTACGCAGTATTTT
CDR3 protein: CASSQDRLGQGSIGTQYF

D gene: NA
clone size: NA
J gene: TRBJ1-3
V gene: TRBV28
CDR3 DNA: TGTGCCAGCAGTTTGGACCAGGGTACTGGAAACACCATATATTTT
CDR3 protein: CASSLDQGTGNTIYF

D gene: TRBD2
clone size: NA
J gene: TRBJ2-1
V gene: TRBV7-9
CDR3 DNA: TGTGCCAGCCGGGGGGAGGGCTACAATGAGCAGTTCTTC
CDR3 protein: CASRGEGYNEQFF

D gene: NA
clone size: NA
J gene: TRBJ1-6
V gene: TRBV6-5
CDR3 DNA: TGTGCCAGCAGCCTTGCCCCGGGTGGTAATTCACCCCTCCACTTT
CDR3 protein: CASSLAPGGNSPLHF

D gene: NA
clone size: NA
J gene: TRBJ2-1
V gene: TRBV5-1
CDR3 DNA: TGCGCCAGCAGCTTGTTAAGGGGAGGTGACAATGAGCAGTTCTTC
CDR3 protein: CASSLLRGGDNEQFF

D gene: TRBD1
clone size: NA
J gene: TRBJ1-4
V gene: TRBV5-1
CDR3 DNA: TGCGCCAGCAGCTTAGACGGGACAGGTTATCAAAGGACTAATGAAAAACTGTTTTTT
CDR3 protein: CASSLDGTGYQRTNEKLFF

D gene: NA
clone size: NA
J gene: TRBJ1-4
V gene: TRBV15
CDR3 DNA: TGTGCCACCAGCAGAGGGGGAGCGATAAATGAAAAACTGTTTTTT
CDR3 protein: CATSRGGAINEKLFF

D gene: NA
clone size: once
J gene: TRBJ1-1
V gene: TRBV11-2
CDR3 DNA: TGTGCCAGCAGCCCTCTGCGGGGTCCGAACACTGAAGCTTTCTTT
CDR3 protein: CASSPLRGPNTEAFF

D gene: TRBD2
clone size: NA
J gene: TRBJ2-7
V gene: TRBV4-3
CDR3 DNA: TGCGCCAGCAGCCCAAGGTATAGCGGGGTCGGGGAGCAGTACTTC
CDR3 protein: CASSPRYSGVGEQYF

D gene: NA
clone size: NA
J gene: TRBJ2-2
V gene: TRBV6-5
CDR3 DNA: TGTGCCAGCAGAAATAACAGGGCTAACACCGGGGAGCTGTTTTTT
CDR3 protein: CASRNNRANTGELFF

D gene: NA
clone size: few
J gene: TRBJ1-2
V gene: TRBV7-2
CDR3 DNA: TGTGCCAGCAGCCCACAGGGATCTAACTATGGCTACACCTTC
CDR3 protein: CASSPQGSNYGYTF

D gene: TRBD2
clone size: NA
J gene: TRBJ2-7
V gene: TRBV28
CDR3 DNA: TGTGCCAGCAGGTCACCCTCTAGCGGGGGAACCTACGAGCAGTACTTC
CDR3 protein: CASRSPSSGGTYEQYF

D gene: TRBD1
clone size: NA
J gene: TRBJ1-2
V gene: TRBV12-3/TRBV12-4
CDR3 DNA: TGTGCCAGCAGTTTTGGGGACAGTGGCTACACCTTC
CDR3 protein: CASSFGDSGYTF

D gene: TRBD1
clone size: NA
J gene: TRBJ2-7
V gene: TRBV7-9
CDR3 DNA: TGTGCCAGCAGCGATGGACAGGCCTCTACGATGCGGCAGTACTTC
CDR3 protein: CASSDGQASTMRQYF

D gene: NA
clone size: NA
J gene: TRBJ1-1
V gene: TRBV27
CDR3 DNA: TGTGCCAGCAGTATAACCGGACAGAACACTGAAGCTTTCTTT
CDR3 protein: CASSITGQNTEAFF

D gene: TRBD1
clone size: NA
J gene: TRBJ1-4
V gene: TRBV7-2
CDR3 DNA: TGTGCCAGCAGCTCCTTCACAGGGGATGAAAAACTGTTTTTT
CDR3 protein: CASSSFTGDEKLFF

D gene: TRBD1
clone size: NA
J gene: TRBJ1-2
V gene: TRBV27
CDR3 DNA: TGTGCCAGCAGTTCCCGCCGGGGACAGAGCTATGGCTACACCTTC
CDR3 protein: CASSSRRGQSYGYTF

D gene: NA
clone size: NA
J gene: TRBJ2-1
V gene: TRBV6-5
CDR3 DNA: TGTGCCAGCACCCCGGACTGGTACAATGAGCAGTTCTTC
CDR3 protein: CASTPDWYNEQFF

D gene: TRBD2
clone size: NA
J gene: TRBJ2-1
V gene: TRBV7-9
CDR3 DNA: TGTGCCGCTCGGGGACTAGCGGGAGAGGGTGAGCAGTTCTTC
CDR3 protein: CAARGLAGEGEQFF

D gene: TRBD1
clone size: NA
J gene: TRBJ1-5
V gene: TRBV2
CDR3 DNA: TGTGCCAGCAGTAATATGGGACAGGGTATTCAGCCCCAGCATTTT
CDR3 protein: CASSNMGQGIQPQHF

D gene: TRBD1
clone size: once
J gene: TRBJ1-1
V gene: TRBV6-4
CDR3 DNA: TGTGCCAACCACCGGGACAGGGAAAACACTGAAGCTTTCTTT
CDR3 protein: CANHRDRENTEAFF

D gene: NA
clone size: NA
J gene: TRBJ2-7
V gene: TRBV7-8
CDR3 DNA: TGTGCCAGCAGCTTATTTGTCAGGGAAGCCTACGAGCAGTACTTC
CDR3 protein: CASSLFVREAYEQYF

D gene: NA
clone size: NA
J gene: TRBJ2-5
V gene: TRBV27
CDR3 DNA: TGTGCCAGCAGCCAAAGGCGGGGAGAGACCCAGTACTTC
CDR3 protein: CASSQRRGETQYF

D gene: TRBD1
clone size: once
J gene: TRBJ1-5
V gene: TRBV3-1/TRBV3-2
CDR3 DNA: TGTGCCAGCAGCCCGGACAGGGAGTGGCAGCCCCAGCATTTT
CDR3 protein: CASSPDREWQPQHF

D gene: NA
clone size: once
J gene: TRBJ1-1
V gene: TRBV19
CDR3 DNA: TGTGCCAGTACCTCGGTGGGCCTGGGCACTGAAGCTTTCTTT
CDR3 protein: CASTSVGLGTEAFF

D gene: NA
clone size: few
J gene: TRBJ1-5
V gene: TRBV5-8
CDR3 DNA: TGTGCCAGCAGCTTGGGTGTGGACAGCTATAGCAATCAGCCCCAGCATTTT
CDR3 protein: CASSLGVDSYSNQPQHF

D gene: NA
clone size: NA
J gene: TRBJ2-7
V gene: TRBV20-1
CDR3 DNA: TGCAGTGCGGGAACAGGGTTCGAGCAGTACTTC
CDR3 protein: CSAGTGFEQYF

D gene: NA
clone size: NA
J gene: TRBJ1-1
V gene: TRBV5-1
CDR3 DNA: TGCGCCAGCAGCCCAACTATGAACACTGAAGCTTTCTTT
CDR3 protein: CASSPTMNTEAFF

D gene: NA
clone size: once
J gene: TRBJ2-7
V gene: TRBV28
CDR3 DNA: TGTGCCAGCAGCCTCAGCTCCTACGAGCAGTACTTC
CDR3 protein: CASSLSSYEQYF

D gene: TRBD1
clone size: NA
J gene: TRBJ1-2
V gene: TRBV27
CDR3 DNA: TGTGCCAGCAGACAACCCGTTGGGACAGGGGGTACTAGCTATGGCTACACCTTC
CDR3 protein: CASRQPVGTGGTSYGYTF

D gene: TRBD2
clone size: NA
J gene: TRBJ2-1
V gene: TRBV5-4
CDR3 DNA: TGTGCCAGCAGCTACGTAAGCGGGGGGGCGTATGAGCAGTTCTTC
CDR3 protein: CASSYVSGGAYEQFF

D gene: NA
clone size: NA
J gene: TRBJ2-7
V gene: TRBV5-8
CDR3 DNA: TGTGCCAGCAGCTTGGGAGCCCCGTCCTACGAGCAGTACTTC
CDR3 protein: CASSLGAPSYEQYF

D gene: NA
clone size: NA
J gene: TRBJ2-7
V gene: TRBV7-8
CDR3 DNA: TGTGCCAGCAGCTTACAGGGTTACGAGCAGTACTTC
CDR3 protein: CASSLQGYEQYF

D gene: NA
clone size: NA
J gene: TRBJ2-2
V gene: TRBV10-3
CDR3 DNA: TGTGCCATCAGGTCCAGGGGTACCGGGGAGCTGTTTTTT
CDR3 protein: CAIRSRGTGELFF

D gene: NA
clone size: NA
J gene: TRBJ1-1
V gene: TRBV3-1/TRBV3-2
CDR3 DNA: TGTGCCAGCAGAGCAGCGGACTCGAACACTGAAGCTTTCTTT
CDR3 protein: CASRAADSNTEAFF

D gene: NA
clone size: NA
J gene: TRBJ2-3
V gene: TRBV5-1
CDR3 DNA: TGCGCCAGCGCCAGGGACACTTTCACAGATACGCAGTATTTT
CDR3 protein: CASARDTFTDTQYF

D gene: TRBD2
clone size: NA
J gene: TRBJ2-1
V gene: TRBV5-1
CDR3 DNA: TGCGCCAGCGCGATTGCACTAGCGGGGGGGCTGGATGAGCAGTTCTTC
CDR3 protein: CASAIALAGGLDEQFF

D gene: NA
clone size: NA
J gene: TRBJ2-2
V gene: TRBV30
CDR3 DNA: TGTGCCTGGAGGACAGTCGGCACCGGGGAGCTGTTTTTT
CDR3 protein: CAWRTVGTGELFF

D gene: NA
clone size: NA
J gene: TRBJ1-4
V gene: TRBV2
CDR3 DNA: TGTGCCAGCACCCTACAGGGAAATGAAAAACTGTTTTTT
CDR3 protein: CASTLQGNEKLFF

D gene: TRBD2
clone size: NA
J gene: TRBJ2-1
V gene: TRBV4-1
CDR3 DNA: TGCGCCAGCAGCCAAGGAGGACTAGATGGAGATGAGCAGTTCTTC
CDR3 protein: CASSQGGLDGDEQFF

D gene: NA
clone size: NA
J gene: TRBJ1-2
V gene: TRBV7-2
CDR3 DNA: TGTGCCAGCAGCTTAGTACGCGGTGATGGCTACACCTTC
CDR3 protein: CASSLVRGDGYTF

D gene: TRBD1
clone size: NA
J gene: TRBJ2-7
V gene: TRBV5-1
CDR3 DNA: TGCGCCAGCAGTATGGGACAGGGTGGCTACGAGCAGTACTTC
CDR3 protein: CASSMGQGGYEQYF

D gene: NA
clone size: NA
J gene: TRBJ2-5
V gene: TRBV3-1/TRBV3-2
CDR3 DNA: TGTGCCAGCAGCCCAGGAGGGGGCCCTTGGGAGACCCAGTACTTC
CDR3 protein: CASSPGGGPWETQYF